Listed below are T cell receptor beta chains from one sample, sequenced in a study of T cell responses to AZD1222 COVID-19 vaccine. Produced via immunoSEQ multiplex PCR; TCRdb's table is partial and in-frame only. This table holds about 44,000 clones, more than 80% found once. The specimen was peripheral blood, collected on day 0 of AZD1222 vaccination. Source of these receptors: an adult in good health. Each CDR3 is given without its conserved first and last residue. D genes are given only for firm matches.

D	V	J	CDR3
NA	TRBV5-6	TRBJ2-3	ASSFENTNTDTQY
TRBD2	TRBV2	TRBJ2-1	ASYPGGLLAGGDNNEQF
NA	TRBV10-2	TRBJ1-1	ASSEMNTEAF
NA	TRBV24-1	TRBJ1-6	ATSDQRDNSPLH
NA	TRBV7-3	TRBJ2-2	ASSLIQGVGELF
NA	TRBV4-1	TRBJ2-6	ASSQDRPGANVLT
TRBD2	TRBV3-1/TRBV3-2	TRBJ2-7	ASSPGLAIEQY
NA	TRBV7-9	TRBJ2-3	ASSPSGTIQVTQY
NA	TRBV19	TRBJ1-4	ATPPHRHATNEKLF
TRBD2	TRBV4-3	TRBJ2-5	ASSQEASGEGETQY
TRBD2	TRBV4-1	TRBJ2-1	ASSQEGGEGTSGFDEQF
TRBD2	TRBV2	TRBJ2-1	ASSESGLANYNEQF
TRBD1	TRBV6-5	TRBJ2-5	ASSTGTGDQETQY
NA	TRBV12-3/TRBV12-4	TRBJ1-2	ATDRDSNYGYT
NA	TRBV28	TRBJ1-5	ASSFVRGPGNQPQH
NA	TRBV7-3	TRBJ2-2	ASSRGVGGELF
NA	TRBV5-1	TRBJ2-7	ASSQDNNYEQY
NA	TRBV28	TRBJ2-1	ASSPPDRVGGNEQF